The next 20 T cell receptor beta chains were all read from a single sample in a study of patients and donors after allogeneic stem cell transplantation. Each CDR3 protein gets one entry after TCRdb re-called the RT-PCR reads with MiXCR. The table lists 150,000 to 250,000 distinct CDR3 sequences, 35% to 50% of them singletons. The specimen sequenced was blood, either unsorted or a sorted T cell fraction (not recorded which). All receptors derive from a human donor who was either an allogeneic HSCT recipient or a stem cell or donor lymphocyte infusion donor (not recorded which). It is not recorded whose cells these are; they may come from a transplant donor.

The J gene is TRBJ2-1, the V gene TRBV7-2; 9 nucleotides agree with TRBD2. This CDR3 spans 15 amino acids. Losses at the gene ends were 3 bases for V and 6 bases for J; bases not matched to a gene: 6. CDR1 and CDR2 from the germline V gene are SGHTA and FQGNSA. This CDR3 is CASSLWREGPNEQFF. The CDR3 DNA sequence: TGTGCCAGCAGCTTGTGGCGGGAGGGCCCCAATGAGCAGTTCTTC.

For this clonotype: One end of the junction varies from germline; a read error may be responsible. The rearrangement joins TRBV29-1 to TRBJ1-2, with D hard to call. Looked up from germline, CDR1 is SQVTM and CDR2 is ANQGSEA. The CDR3 totals 15 residues. CDR3 coding DNA: TGCAGCGTTGCGGGATTCAGCGCAATAAACTATGCCTACACCTTC. It codes for CSVAGFSAINYAYTF.

V and J are TRBV3-2 and TRBJ2-1; the listed D gene, TRBD2, was not tested against the DNA. TRBV3-2 is described as a pseudogene. The CDR3 loop spans 18 amino acids. CDR3 protein: CASSPYGTSGSGYNEQFF. CDR3 bases: TGTGCCAGCAGCCCCTACGGGACTAGCGGGAGTGGCTACAATGAGCAGTTCTTC.

This clonotype showed up just a few times. V usage is TRBV7-2 and J usage is TRBJ1-1; a possible D gene is TRBD1 (6 bases). CDR1 and CDR2 (germline): SGHTA, FQGNSA. CDR3 size: 16 residues. The germline V and J ends were trimmed by 3 bases and 6 bases, with 20 bases remaining between them. The CDR3 sequence: CASSLDRPRGGSEAFF. DNA of the CDR3: TGTGCCAGCAGCTTGGACAGACCACGGGGCGGGTCTGAAGCTTTCTTT. Full variable domain (rest looked up from reference TRBV7-2 and TRBJ1-1): GAGVSQSPSNKVTEKGKDVELRCDPISGHTALYWYRQSLGQGLEFLIYFQGNSAPDKSGLPSDRFSAERTGGSVSTLTIQRTQQEDSAVYLCASSLDRPRGGSEAFFGQGTRLTVV.

The rearrangement uses TRBV7-2 and TRBJ1-1, with 10 bases lining up with TRBD1. This CDR3 region has 17 residues. Trimming removed 5 bases from V and 4 bases from J; junction bases left unmatched: 13. Germline V gene sequence: CDR1 SGHTA, CDR2 FQGNSA. The CDR3 here is CASSLWTPGQGPTEAFF. DNA for the CDR3: TGTGCCAGCAGCCTATGGACACCGGGACAGGGGCCCACTGAAGCTTTCTTT.

The chain is built from TRBV4-3 and TRBJ2-3; 11 nucleotides line up with TRBD2. With 1 base clipped from V and 3 bases from J, the junction kept 6 bases outside the gene matches. Per the germline V gene, CDR1 is LGHNA and CDR2 is YSLEER. There are 17 residues in the CDR3. As DNA, the CDR3 is TGCGCCAGCAGCCAAGTACTAGCGGGAGAAGGGACAGATACGCAGTATTTT. This encodes CASSQVLAGEGTDTQYF.

Only a few counts were recorded for this clonotype. The rearrangement links TRBV27 to TRBJ2-2; perhaps D is TRBD1 or TRBD2 (6 bases each). V was trimmed by 4 bases and J by 5 bases, leaving 14 bases between them. Looked up from germline, CDR1 is MNHEY and CDR2 is SMNVEV (reference sequence). This CDR3 is 15 amino acids long. DNA for the CDR3: TGTGCCAGCAGTTCCCTCCGGGGGCTAACCGGGGAGCTGTTTTTT. This gives the protein CASSSLRGLTGELFF.

This rearrangement joins TRBV4-2 to TRBJ1-2; no clear D. The V gene's germline CDR1 is LGHNA and CDR2 YNFKEQ. V lost 0 bases to trimming and J lost 4 bases, with 6 bases between them. This CDR3 is built from 13 residues. The DNA of the CDR3 is TGTGCCAGCAGCCAAGATGGACTCTATGGCTACACCTTC. It codes for CASSQDGLYGYTF.

The chain uses TRBV29-1 and TRBJ2-6; possibly TRBD1 for D (6 bases). CDR3 size: 14 residues. Germline loops: CDR1 SQVTM, CDR2 ANQGSEA. The ends were cut back, 5 bases at V and 2 bases at J, with 10 bases in the middle. The CDR3 sequence is CSVFNRAGANVLTF. CDR3 sequence (DNA): TGCAGCGTTTTCAACAGGGCTGGGGCCAACGTCCTGACTTTC. Full variable domain (rest looked up from reference TRBV29-1 and TRBJ2-6): SAVISQKPSRDICQRGTSLTIQCQVDSQVTMMFWYRQQPGQSLTLIATANQGSEATYESGFVIDKFPISRPNLTFSTLTVSNMSPEDSSIYLCSVFNRAGANVLTFGAGSRLTVL.

This rearrangement joins TRBV5-8 to TRBJ1-2; D uncertain. V shed 0 bases and J shed 1 base, with 10 bases lying between them. The CDR3 runs 15 residues. The V gene's germline CDR1 is SGHTS and CDR2 YDEGEE. The CDR3 region has the DNA TGTGCCAGCAGCTTGGCCAAGAGGTATAACTATGGCTACACCTTC. The encoded protein is CASSLAKRYNYGYTF.

The rearrangement joins TRBV6-5 to TRBJ1-1; 7 bases are a match to TRBD1. The CDR3 runs 14 residues. Trimming removed 6 bases from V and 3 bases from J; junction bases left unmatched: 7. The germline CDR1 and CDR2 sequences are MNHEY and SVGAGI. The CDR3 region is CASRTTGVHTEAFF. CDR3 nucleotides: TGTGCCAGCAGGACTACAGGGGTCCACACTGAAGCTTTCTTT.

This clonotype has only a few counts. The rearrangement uses TRBV6-5 and TRBJ1-5; the D gene is possibly TRBD1 (5 bases). The CDR3 runs to 17 residues. The ends were cut back, 4 bases at V and 6 bases at J, with 22 bases in the middle. Germline-derived CDR1 and CDR2 are MNHEY and SVGAGI. The CDR3, as DNA: TGTGCCAGCAGTTTTGGGACTGGGCCGGGTATGGGTCAGCCCCAGCATTTT. As protein: CASSFGTGPGMGQPQHF.

V usage is TRBV6-5 and J usage is TRBJ1-2; D remains unclear. CDR1 is MNHEY, CDR2 SVGAGI, per germline. There are 14 residues in the CDR3. V gave up 0 bases and J gave up 3 bases, with 8 bases separating them. Written as DNA, the CDR3 is TGTGCCAGCAGTTACTCGTCCCATTACTATGGCTACACCTTC. Its translation: CASSYSSHYYGYTF.

The chain has TRBV19 and TRBJ2-1; D is uncertain. Per germline, CDR1 LNHDA and CDR2 SQIVND (reference sequence). V lost 0 bases to trimming and J lost 10 bases, with 16 bases between them. This CDR3 region has 15 residues. CDR3 region: CASSIDLWGRGEQFF. DNA for the CDR3: TGTGCCAGTAGTATAGATCTCTGGGGAAGAGGAGAGCAGTTCTTC.

This clonotype showed up just a few times. The chain recombines TRBV7-9 with TRBJ2-3; D unclear. Trimming shortened V by 4 bases and J by 5 bases, and 7 bases separated the two germline ends. The germline V gene has CDR1 SEHNR and CDR2 FQNEAQ (reference sequence). This CDR3 spans 12 amino acids. The CDR3 bases are TGTGCCAGCAGCTCCCGAGTAGATACGCAGTATTTT. Translating gives CASSSRVDTQYF.

The chain has TRBV14 and TRBJ2-1, with D unclear. This CDR3 spans 15 amino acids. Trimming left V 1 base short and J 9 bases short, with 16 bases between. Germline V gene sequence: CDR1 SGHDN, CDR2 FVKESK. As DNA, the CDR3 is TGTGCCAGCAGCCAAGGGGCTCTGGGGTGGGGTGAGCAGTTCTTC. Residues: CASSQGALGWGEQFF.

This clonotype was detected a few times. V usage is TRBV29-1 and J usage is TRBJ2-1; tentatively, D is TRBD1 (5 bases). The germline V gene has CDR1 SQVTM and CDR2 ANQGSEA. The CDR3 is 13 amino acids. V lost 4 bases and J 5 bases, leaving 12 bases between the germline ends. CDR3: CSVVTTVDNEQFF. CDR3 nucleotide sequence: TGCAGCGTTGTTACGACAGTAGACAATGAGCAGTTCTTC.

V gene TRBV6-5 combines with J gene TRBJ1-5; D is ambiguous. There are 12 residues in the CDR3. V was pared by 6 bases and J by 4 bases, with 7 bases between. The germline V gene has CDR1 MNHEY and CDR2 SVGAGI. The CDR3 sequence: CASSEPNQPQHF. Written as DNA, the CDR3 is TGTGCCAGCAGCGAACCTAATCAGCCCCAGCATTTT.

This clonotype has a handful of counts. The chain carries TRBV25-1 and TRBJ2-7, with TRBD1 identical over 7 bases. CDR1 MGHDK and CDR2 SYGVNS come from the germline V gene. CDR3 length: 14 amino acids. The V and J ends lost 5 bases and 1 base, in that order; junction bases with no gene match: 5. Here the CDR3 DNA reads TGTGCCAGCAGTCAAGGGACAGATTCCTACGAGCAGTACTTC. Translating gives CASSQGTDSYEQYF.

This clonotype came up a few times. This rearrangement joins TRBV12-3 or TRBV12-4 to TRBJ1-1, with D perhaps TRBD1 (5 bases). The ends were cut back, 6 bases at V and 8 bases at J, with 10 bases in the middle. The CDR3 is made up of 11 amino acids. This CDR3 is CASSRRGEAFF. The DNA for the CDR3 is TGTGCCAGCAGCAGACGGGGGGAAGCTTTCTTT.